The rows below give T cell receptor beta chains drawn from one sample of a study of shared clonotypes between healthy human individuals. Assay: immunoSEQ multiplex PCR; the TCRdb copy retains only in-frame clones and omits some. The data contain 2 million to 3 million clones, 90% to 95% of them singletons. Sequenced input: naive CD4+ T cells from PBMCs. Receptors were obtained from a man aged 18 to 35 in good health. Some clones in this sample may be carry-over from other donors' samples. The conserved cysteine and the conserved F or W are not part of the CDR3 here.

V: TRBV14; J: TRBJ2-2; CDR3: ASSQDWTGELF
V: TRBV11-3; J: TRBJ2-1; CDR3: ASSLTRNNEQF
V: TRBV28; J: TRBJ1-2; CDR3: ASSGGYGYT
V: TRBV29-1; J: TRBJ2-5; CDR3: SVARDISETQY
V: TRBV9; J: TRBJ2-2; CDR3: ASSVASGRDTGELF
V: TRBV2; J: TRBJ2-1; CDR3: ASSSRLAGAYNEQF
V: TRBV7-9; J: TRBJ2-1; CDR3: ASSLVGPGQRIYNEQF
V: TRBV7-8; J: TRBJ2-3; CDR3: ASSLGSGTGTRTDTQY
V: TRBV14; J: TRBJ2-3; CDR3: ASSMTDTQY
V: TRBV9; J: TRBJ2-2; CDR3: ASSVELAGRELF
V: TRBV4-1; J: TRBJ1-5; CDR3: ASSLGTGGNQPQH
V: TRBV7-8; J: TRBJ2-2; CDR3: ASSFSGTATGELF
V: TRBV28; J: TRBJ2-7; CDR3: ASSPRDEQY
V: TRBV30; J: TRBJ1-3; CDR3: AWSSTRRGGNTIY